These T cell receptor beta chains were read from a single sample in a study of blood T cell repertoires in COVID-19. Data came from immunoSEQ multiplex PCR; TCRdb stores just in-frame clones and leaves some out. This table holds some 260,000 clones, just over 85% found once. The sample was PBMCs or T cells enriched from blood (not recorded which). These receptors were obtained from a man aged 35 to 55 who had recovered from COVID-19. Both conserved end residues are part of each CDR3. D genes are given only for firm matches. Clone sizes are given selectively: once, few, many, or a class where the clone is expanded.

d_call	v_call	clone_size	j_call	cdr3_aa	cdr3_nt
-	TRBV12-5	-	TRBJ2-7	CASGLVSGRLRGEQYF	TGTGCTAGTGGTTTGGTATCAGGGCGGCTCCGCGGAGAGCAGTACTTC
TRBD2	TRBV2	-	TRBJ2-1	CASFRTSGSNEQFF	TGTGCCAGCTTTAGGACTAGCGGGAGCAATGAGCAGTTCTTC
TRBD2	TRBV6-4	-	TRBJ2-7	CASSDDLLGGSPYEQYF	TGTGCCAGCAGTGATGATTTGTTGGGCGGGAGTCCCTACGAGCAGTACTTC
-	TRBV7-2	once	TRBJ2-7	CASSLQQQAYEQYF	TGTGCCAGCAGCTTACAACAACAGGCCTACGAGCAGTACTTC
-	TRBV2	few	TRBJ2-1	CASSDLDEQFF	TGTGCCAGCAGTGACCTAGACGAGCAGTTCTTC
TRBD2	TRBV18	once	TRBJ2-1	CASSPPSGGAGYVVF	TGTGCCAGCTCACCACCCAGCGGGGGGGCGGGATACGTCGTCTTC
TRBD2	TRBV2	-	TRBJ2-3	CASTLRETDTQYF	TGTGCCAGCACTTTGCGGGAGACAGATACGCAGTATTTT
TRBD2	TRBV19	-	TRBJ2-1	CASQRERRGNEQFF	TGTGCCAGCCAGCGGGAGAGGAGGGGGAATGAGCAGTTCTTC
TRBD2	TRBV7-9	-	TRBJ2-7	CASTSGAGVSYEQYF	TGTGCCAGCACCTCGGGAGCGGGAGTCTCCTACGAGCAGTACTTC
-	TRBV5-4	-	TRBJ2-1	CASSLAVVASSYNEQFF	TGTGCCAGCAGCTTGGCCGTCGTCGCTAGCTCCTACAATGAGCAGTTCTTC
TRBD2	TRBV3-1/TRBV3-2	-	TRBJ2-5	CASSQDLTSGGRGETQYF	TGTGCCAGCAGCCAAGATTTAACTAGCGGGGGGAGGGGAGAGACCCAGTACTTC
-	TRBV2	-	TRBJ2-2	CASSEASGSGYTGELFF	TGTGCCAGCAGTGAAGCATCAGGTTCGGGGTACACCGGGGAGCTGTTTTTT
TRBD1	TRBV27	-	TRBJ2-7	CASLKRTGGEQYF	TGTGCCAGCCTAAAAAGGACAGGGGGCGAGCAGTACTTC
-	TRBV24-1	-	TRBJ2-5	CATRPPGVETQYF	TGTGCCACCAGACCTCCCGGGGTCGAGACCCAGTACTTC
-	TRBV7-8	-	TRBJ1-4	CASSPQELNEKLFF	TGTGCCAGCAGCCCCCAGGAACTTAATGAAAAACTGTTTTTT
TRBD1	TRBV19	-	TRBJ2-3	CASSQGANTDTQYF	TGTGCCAGTAGCCAGGGGGCGAACACAGATACGCAGTATTTT
TRBD1	TRBV6-5	-	TRBJ1-1	CASRKGDSLNAFF	TGTGCCAGCAGGAAGGGGGACAGCCTGAATGCTTTCTTT
-	TRBV18	-	TRBJ2-5	CASSRRQAQETQYF	TGTGCCAGCTCACGTCGACAGGCGCAAGAGACCCAGTACTTC
-	TRBV19	-	TRBJ1-2	CASSIVGGYTF	TGTGCCAGTAGTATTGTGGGCGGCTACACCTTC
-	TRBV5-1	once	TRBJ2-1	CASIPSGAPYNEQFF	TGCGCCAGCATTCCGAGCGGAGCCCCCTACAATGAGCAGTTCTTC
-	TRBV4-1	-	TRBJ2-1	CASSQDIQGSYNEQFF	TGCGCCAGCAGCCAAGATATTCAGGGAAGCTACAATGAGCAGTTCTTC
-	TRBV29-1	-	TRBJ1-4	CSVEQNEKLFF	TGCAGCGTTGAGCAGAATGAAAAACTGTTTTTT
TRBD1	TRBV6-1	-	TRBJ1-3	CASSGTGGYSGNTIYF	TGTGCCAGCAGTGGGACAGGGGGCTACTCTGGAAACACCATATATTTT
TRBD2	TRBV5-1	-	TRBJ2-1	CASSLASGLGNEQFF	TGCGCCAGCAGCTTGGCTAGCGGGCTCGGAAATGAGCAGTTCTTC
TRBD1	TRBV5-1	-	TRBJ1-6	CASSLNPGTGDSPLHF	TGCGCCAGCAGCTTGAACCCCGGGACAGGGGATTCACCCCTCCACTTT